This TCR beta chain was captured by sequencing in a study of blood T cell repertoires in COVID-19. In the study overall: Acute and convalescent COVID-19 samples came from the United States, Italy and Spain. PBMCs, B-cell-depleted T cells, or T cells provided the cDNA or gDNA that made up the material.

The CDR3 totals 17 residues. The V end lost 0 bases, the J end lost 3 bases, and 19 bases lay between the germline ends. Germline V CDR1 and CDR2: SGDLS, YYNGEE. Study processing details: How many nucleated cells were present was estimated from reference gene primer amplification. Generated by immunoSEQ multiplex PCR, the TCRdb table keeps only in-frame clones and is missing some. The V and J calls and clone size were taken over from that table, and D and trimming were inferred from the DNA. The profile shows 130,000 to 150,000 clones, 80% to 90% of them singletons. Sequencing input: peripheral blood. V is TRBV9 and J is TRBJ2-7, with a possible D match to TRBD2 (6 bases). This clonotype was sampled from a woman aged 55 to 70 with active COVID-19. This chain's CDR3 is CASSVGDSGTQFYEQYF. CDR3 DNA sequence: TGTGCCAGCAGCGTAGGGGACTCAGGGACGCAGTTCTACGAGCAGTACTTC.